This T cell receptor beta chain came from a study of STAT3 mutations in large granular lymphocyte leukemia (dated by TCRdb to about 2019). Study-wide context: Roughly half of the T-LGLL patients who were sequenced longitudinally carried canonical activating STAT3 mutations. A couple of patients with natural killer LGL leukemia were also sequenced longitudinally as controls within the study. Each patient was sequenced at an average of around 4 time points, ranging from 2 to 8 samplings. Roughly 19 representative T-LGLL cases were selected from an initial cohort of over 200 LGL patients for longitudinal TCRbeta and STAT3 sequencing. One or more immunosuppressive therapy regimens were given to more than half of T-LGLL patients, and hematologic response was seen in about 40% of the treated patients. To reconstruct clonal hierarchy and dynamics, serial deep sequencing of TCRbeta CDR3 and STAT3 was performed in patients with T-cell large granular lymphocyte leukemia. What the work shows at the level of the full study, not this receptor alone: Because no samples were available when a clone first appeared, clonal expansion had to be inferred from samplings taken at other points. TCR clonotype switching after therapy was seen in about 30% of the 18 patients, with all newly emerging clones being STAT3 wild type. Linking therapy response to changes in TCR clonal burden was complicated by variable intervals between samplings and by differing treatment regimens. All T-LGLL patients had at least one immunodominant TCRbeta clonotype, and roughly half had multiple immunodominant subclonotypes. Since codominant clonotypes persisted in some patients, a small but highly pathogenic clone may have gone undetected. Dominant TCR clone burden was found to exceed STAT3 mutant burden in several patients, suggesting that STAT3 mutation arose secondarily within a pre-expanded clone.

The same DNA, extracted from blood mononuclear cells, served for both the TCR sequencing and the STAT3 sequencing. An Illumina MiSeq was used to sequence the TCRbeta libraries, yielding an average of about 41,000 productive templates per sample. Multiplex PCR amplification was used to generate TCRbeta CDR3 libraries with the immunoSEQ assay. Per the source publication's procedure: Following a previously defined approach, repertoire diversity was calculated, and values close to 0 point to extremely monoclonal samples. TCRdb provides this immuneACCESS table in a form limited to in-frame rearrangements. Some clones are lacking; in checked studies, under half of them reflect an unresolved V gene, and why the rest are absent is not known. V and J calls plus clone size are reproduced from that table; the DNA served to infer D and trimming. This sample is represented by some 28,000 clones; 60% to 85% of them were singletons. Around 28% of the sample lies in the top ten.

From the cysteine through the phenylalanine, the CDR3 covers 15 amino acids. Solely the CDR3 DNA is kept, with 45 bases framed from the first base. CDR1 SGHRS and CDR2 YFSETQ were looked up in the germline V gene. The germline ends are 13 bases apart after V is trimmed by 0 bases and J by 7 bases. Points on this clone: Which antigen it targets is not known. No base-level quality is on record; no much larger clone is a single base apart.

What was sequenced was peripheral blood mononuclear cells. The receptor comes from a woman aged 45-60 years with T-cell large granular lymphocyte leukemia. Some clones in this sample may be carry-over from other donors' samples. The age is the age at diagnosis. The rearrangement combines TRBV5-1 with TRBJ1-4, with TRBD1 perhaps the D gene, on 6 matching bases. The CDR3 region reads CASSLAEGGREKLFF. The DNA is as follows: TGCGCCAGCAGCTTGGCCGAAGGGGGTCGTGAAAAACTGTTTTTT.